Shown below are 31 T cell receptor beta chains from a single sample sequenced in a study of cytomegalovirus exposure and HLA in healthy donors. A multiplex PCR was run with 60 Vbeta primers and 13 Jbeta primers. Libraries were prepared by immunoSEQ multiplex PCR; TCRdb keeps only in-frame clonotypes and omits some of them. The sample comprises tens of thousands of clones, roughly 67% of which are singletons, and 20% to 25% rests with the top ten. The source material was PBMCs. The receptors shown here come from a woman aged 50 to 65 in good health and CMV-seropositive.

The rearrangement uses TRBV28 and TRBJ1-2, with 10 bases identical to TRBD1. This CDR3 has 17 amino acids. Trimming removed 5 bases from V and 5 bases from J; junction bases left unmatched: 14. The germline V gene encodes CDR1 MDHEN and CDR2 SYDVKM. CDR3 protein: CASSPPGQGKGRYGYTF. The CDR3 bases are TGTGCCAGCAGTCCGCCGGGACAGGGGAAGGGACGGTATGGCTACACCTTC.

The chain carries TRBV28 and TRBJ2-7; 8 positions match TRBD2. V lost 2 bases, J lost 6 bases, and 9 bases stayed unmatched. The germline V gene has CDR1 MDHEN and CDR2 SYDVKM. The CDR3 is 15 residues long. CDR3 coding DNA: TGTGCCAGCAGTTTAGCGGGGGGCACTTTTTTCGAGCAGTACTTC. Translation gives CASSLAGGTFFEQYF. Looking up the rest from reference TRBV28 and TRBJ2-7 gives the full variable domain: DVKVTQSSRYLVKRTGEKVFLECVQDMDHENMFWYRQDPGLGLRLIYFSYDVKMKEKGDIPEGYSVSREKKERFSLILESASTNQTSMYLCASSLAGGTFFEQYFGPGTRLTVT.

This clone was observed a handful of times. This chain uses TRBV20-1 with TRBJ1-2; D is perhaps TRBD1 (6 bases). This CDR3 contains 11 residues. Germline lookup yields CDR1 DFQATT and CDR2 SNEGSKA (reference sequence). The CDR3 sequence is CSAQGDYGYTF. The CDR3 DNA reads TGCAGCGCACAGGGTGACTATGGCTACACCTTC.

The genes are TRBV30 and TRBJ2-4, with 8 bases lining up with TRBD1. The CDR3 spans 19 residues. Per the germline V gene, CDR1 is GTSNPN and CDR2 is SVGIG (reference sequence). J gave up 2 bases and V 3 bases, and 18 bases lay outside the gene matches. Here the CDR3 reads CAWRRRTGTLLIPKNIQYF. CDR3 nucleotide sequence: TGTGCCTGGAGACGAAGGACAGGGACCTTATTGATACCCAAAAACATTCAGTACTTC.

The chain has TRBV11-3 and TRBJ2-7; a possible D gene is TRBD1 (6 bases). Trimming pared 3 bases from V and 1 base from J, leaving 10 bases between. The germline gives CDR1 SGHNT, CDR2 YENEEA. The CDR3 length is 14 residues. This CDR3 is CASSLGAGSYEQYF. The DNA of the CDR3 is TGTGCCAGCAGCTTGGGGGCAGGGTCCTACGAGCAGTACTTC.

Of note for this clone: The junction departs from the called germline gene at one end, perhaps through a read error. V usage is TRBV7-9 and J usage is TRBJ2-5, with 12 bases matching TRBD1. Germline assignment: CDR1 SEHNR and CDR2 FQNEAQ (reference sequence). CDR3 size: 14 residues. The CDR3 loop reads CSSGDRGQSETQYF. The CDR3 bases are TGTTCCAGCGGGGACAGGGGGCAGAGTGAGACCCAGTACTTC.

By sample share, this clone is medium-sized. The V and J genes are TRBV2 and TRBJ2-7; no definite D call. The CDR3 has 13 amino acids. Germline V gene lookup returns CDR1 SNHLY and CDR2 FYNNEI. V was shortened by 5 bases and J by 3 bases, with 11 bases between the two germline ends. CDR3 amino acids: CASSPSINYEQYF. CDR3 bases: TGTGCCAGCAGTCCTAGTATTAACTACGAGCAGTACTTC.

In its sample, this clone was seen a few times. The chain couples TRBV29-1 to TRBJ2-3; TRBD2 aligns across 11 bases. CDR3 size: 17 residues. Germline V gene data show CDR1 as SQVTM and CDR2 as ANQGSEA. V lost 6 bases and J lost 0; bases outside the gene matches: 11. Here the CDR3 DNA reads TGCAGCGTCCACGAGGGACTAGCGGTACCTAGCACAGATACGCAGTATTTT. It yields the protein CSVHEGLAVPSTDTQYF.

This clone was seen only a few times. The chain links TRBV6-1 to TRBJ2-5; TRBD1 matches at 7 bases. TRBJ2-7 explains the end of the DNA better; the J call may be wrong. The CDR3 totals 14 residues. Germline CDR1 and CDR2: MNHNS and SASEGT. CDR3 residues: CASRRQGVSYEQYF. The CDR3 coding sequence is TGTGCCAGCAGGAGACAGGGAGTCTCCTACGAGCAGTACTTC.

This chain connects TRBV18 to TRBJ2-7; TRBD1 agrees at 11 bases. CDR3 length: 15 residues. The trim removed 3 bases at V and 2 bases at J, leaving 3 bases unmatched. CDR1 and CDR2 (germline): KGHSH, LQKENI. The CDR3 loop reads CASSPAGQGAYEQYF. CDR3 DNA: TGTGCCAGCTCACCCGCGGGACAGGGGGCCTACGAGCAGTACTTC.

The rearrangement joins TRBV19 to TRBJ1-6; 7 bases are shared with TRBD1. The CDR3 runs to 13 residues. V shed 6 bases and J 10 bases; nucleotides not matched to a gene: 6. The germline gives CDR1 LNHDA, CDR2 SQIVND (reference sequence). The CDR3 spells CASSRQGESPLHF. CDR3 bases: TGTGCCAGTAGCCGACAGGGAGAATCACCCCTCCACTTT.

The gene calls are TRBV14 and TRBJ1-2, with D hard to call. Germline V lookup: CDR1 SGHDN, CDR2 FVKESK. This CDR3 spans 14 amino acids. V was shortened by 1 base and J by 2 bases, with 8 bases between the two germline ends. The CDR3 loop is CASSQVRGNYGYTF. DNA for the CDR3: TGTGCCAGCAGCCAAGTGAGAGGGAACTATGGCTACACCTTC. Together with reference TRBV14 and TRBJ1-2, the CDR3 gives the full variable domain: EAGVTQFPSHSVIEKGQTVTLRCDPISGHDNLYWYRRVMGKEIKFLLHFVKESKQDESGMPNNRFLAERTGGTYSTLKVQPAELEDSGVYFCASSQVRGNYGYTFGSGTRLTVV.

The chain couples TRBV6-5 to TRBJ2-6, with D possibly being TRBD1 (5 bases). Trimming cost V 2 bases and J 2 bases, with 7 bases left between them. Germline-derived CDR1 and CDR2 are MNHEY and SVGAGI. This CDR3 is 15 amino acids long. CDR3 protein: CASSYQGTGANVLTF. DNA of the CDR3: TGTGCCAGCAGTTACCAGGGAACTGGGGCCAACGTCCTGACTTTC.

The genes are TRBV6-1 and TRBJ2-1, with a weak D call TRBD1 (5 bases). The V and J ends lost 3 bases and 1 base respectively, with 13 bases between them. This CDR3 contains 16 residues. CDR1 and CDR2 (germline): MNHNS, SASEGT. CDR3 sequence: CASSDYAGKSYNEQFF. As DNA, the CDR3 is TGTGCCAGCAGTGATTACGCAGGGAAATCCTACAATGAGCAGTTCTTC.

This sequence joins TRBV7-9 and TRBJ2-3; a weak D match, TRBD2 (6 bases). V lost 8 bases and J 2 bases, leaving 17 bases between the germline ends. Germline values: CDR1 SEHNR, CDR2 FQNEAQ (reference sequence). This CDR3 comprises 15 residues. The CDR3 is CASHTGTSLTDTQYF. The CDR3 nucleotides read TGTGCCAGCCACACCGGGACTTCCCTCACAGATACGCAGTATTTT. The full variable domain, with the rest looked up from reference TRBV7-9 and TRBJ2-3, is DTGVSQNPRHKITKRGQNVTFRCDPISEHNRLYWYRQTLGQGPEFLTYFQNEAQLEKSRLLSDRFSAERPKGSFSTLEIQRTEQGDSAMYLCASHTGTSLTDTQYFGPGTRLTVL.

V and J are TRBV5-6 and TRBJ2-3, with D tentatively TRBD1 (5 bases). The germline CDR1 and CDR2 sequences are SGHDT and YYEEEE. This CDR3 region has 17 residues. V dropped 0 bases and J dropped 6 bases, with 20 bases sitting between them. The CDR3 DNA reads TGTGCCAGCAGCTTGGATGGGATGGGGCCACTTTACGATACGCAGTATTTT. Encoded protein: CASSLDGMGPLYDTQYF.

The chain links TRBV19 to TRBJ2-3, with 9 nucleotides matching TRBD2. Germline lookup yields CDR1 LNHDA and CDR2 SQIVND (reference sequence). The CDR3 has 14 residues. J lost 8 bases, V lost 1 base, and 4 bases had no gene match. The CDR3 bases are TGTGCCAGTAGTATAGGCGGGGGGGATCTTACGCAGTATTTT. It is translated as CASSIGGGDLTQYF.

The CDR3 DNA sequence: TGTGCCATCAGCCCTGGGGGGGGGCCCGAGACCCAGTACTTC. Residues: CAISPGGGPETQYF. The chain links TRBV10-3 to TRBJ2-5; TRBD2 is a possible D gene (7 bases). Trimming removed 6 bases at V and 5 bases at J, with 16 bases between. This CDR3 has 14 residues. CDR1 and CDR2 (germline): ENHRY, SYGVKD.

The chain links TRBV27 to TRBJ2-7; 11 bases agree with TRBD2. The germline V gene has CDR1 MNHEY and CDR2 SMNVEV (reference sequence). The CDR3 contains 16 residues. After removal of 3 bases from V and 0 bases from J, the junction contained 4 bases not matched to a gene. CDR3 residues: CASSFSSGGRSYEQYF. CDR3 DNA: TGTGCCAGCAGTTTCTCTAGCGGGGGGCGCTCCTACGAGCAGTACTTC.

A single count supports this clone. The chain uses TRBV5-4 and TRBJ2-5; 8 positions agree with TRBD2. CDR3 length equals 14 residues. Per the germline V gene, CDR1 is SGHNT and CDR2 is YYREEE (reference sequence). Trimming cost V 0 bases and J 5 bases; bases outside gene matches: 3. CDR3 sequence: CASSLAGGRETQYF. The CDR3 DNA is TGTGCCAGCAGCTTGGCGGGGGGGCGGGAGACCCAGTACTTC. The full variable domain, rest sourced from reference TRBV5-4 and TRBJ2-5, is ETGVTQSPTHLIKTRGQQVTLRCSSQSGHNTVSWYQQALGQGPQFIFQYYREEENGRGNFPPRFSGLQFPNYSSELNVNALELDDSALYLCASSLAGGRETQYFGPGTRLLVL.

The genes are TRBV18 and TRBJ1-1; tentatively, D is TRBD1 (6 bases). Germline V gene data show CDR1 as KGHSH and CDR2 as LQKENI. V was clipped by 6 bases and J by 0 bases, with 11 bases between them. This CDR3 contains 14 residues. The CDR3 DNA reads TGTGCCAGCTCCCCGGACAGTTTGAACACTGAAGCTTTCTTT. Its protein is CASSPDSLNTEAFF.

V usage is TRBV19 and J usage is TRBJ2-3; 9 bases are a match to TRBD2. Germline V gene lookup returns CDR1 LNHDA and CDR2 SQIVND (reference sequence). The CDR3 loop spans 17 amino acids. V shed 0 bases and J 6 bases; nucleotides not matched to a gene: 10. CDR3 residues: CASSIDETSAGGDTQYF. CDR3 DNA: TGTGCCAGTAGTATAGATGAGACCTCAGCGGGGGGCGATACGCAGTATTTT. The full variable domain, completed using reference TRBV19 and TRBJ2-3, is DGGITQSPKYLFRKEGQNVTLSCEQNLNHDAMYWYRQDPGQGLRLIYYSQIVNDFQKGDIAEGYSVSREKKESFPLTVTSAQKNPTAFYLCASSIDETSAGGDTQYFGPGTRLTVL.

This chain joins TRBV19 and TRBJ2-2, with D perhaps matching TRBD1 (6 bases). This CDR3 region has 15 residues. CDR1 and CDR2 from the germline V gene are LNHDA and SQIVND (reference sequence). V was clipped by 5 bases and J by 3 bases, with 13 bases between them. The CDR3 nucleotides read TGTGCCAGTAGTTCCTGGACAGAGGACACCGGGGAGCTGTTTTTT. This codes for CASSSWTEDTGELFF.

Turning to this clone: The DNA is left out, because the CDR3 cannot be placed on it with certainty; the CDR3 is given as TCRdb lists it. This sequence joins TRBV6-5 and TRBJ2-3; the DNA was not compared with TRBD1, the D call given in the table. The CDR3 has 15 residues if both end residues are counted. Per the germline V gene, CDR1 is MNHEY and CDR2 is SVGAGI. The CDR3 sequence is CASSTSDRATDTQYF.

The rearrangement joins TRBV7-8 to TRBJ1-4; TRBD1 is a possible D gene (6 bases). Trimming took off 7 bases at V and 2 bases at J, with 20 bases between the two ends. The CDR3 contains 17 residues. The germline gives CDR1 SGHVS, CDR2 FQNEAQ. This CDR3 reads CASTDFPTGSTNEKLFF. The DNA of the CDR3 is TGTGCCAGCACCGACTTTCCTACAGGGAGTACTAATGAAAAACTGTTTTTT.

This clone occurred once. The chain employs TRBV19 and TRBJ2-5, with no clear D. Germline values: CDR1 LNHDA, CDR2 SQIVND (reference sequence). The CDR3 length is 13 residues. V lost 3 bases to trimming and J lost 5 bases, with 10 bases between them. The CDR3 coding sequence is TGTGCCAGTAGTATGGTCGTCCAGGAGACCCAGTACTTC. It yields the protein CASSMVVQETQYF.

V is TRBV7-9 and J is TRBJ2-7; 7 positions agree with TRBD2. J gave up 5 bases and V 1 base, and 5 bases lay outside the gene matches. The germline CDR1 and CDR2 sequences are SEHNR and FQNEAQ (reference sequence). CDR3 length: 14 amino acids. CDR3 DNA: TGTGCCAGCAGCTTAGGGGGGGGAAGTCACGAGCAGTACTTC. This codes for CASSLGGGSHEQYF.

The chain couples TRBV13 to TRBJ2-7; 7 nucleotides match TRBD1. CDR1 and CDR2 from the germline V gene are PRHDT and FYEKMQ (reference sequence). The length of the CDR3 is 15 residues. J gave up 1 base and V 0 bases, and 3 bases lay outside the gene matches. CDR3: CASSLGNRGSYEQYF. CDR3 DNA: TGTGCCAGCAGCTTAGGCAACAGGGGATCCTACGAGCAGTACTTC.

The chain carries TRBV7-9 and TRBJ2-7; weak D call: TRBD1 (5 bases). The length of the CDR3 is 14 residues. Germline CDR1 reads SEHNR; CDR2 reads FQNEAQ (reference sequence). Trimming stripped 3 bases from V and 2 bases from J, with 11 bases between. CDR3: CASSFSQGAYEQYF. In DNA form, the CDR3 reads TGTGCCAGCAGCTTTTCTCAGGGTGCCTACGAGCAGTACTTC.

This sequence joins TRBV2 and TRBJ1-1, with unresolved D. The V gene's germline CDR1 is SNHLY and CDR2 FYNNEI. V lost 8 bases and J lost 0, with 13 bases in between. CDR3 length: 14 residues. Here the CDR3 reads CASVQQLMNTEAFF. In nucleotides, the CDR3 is TGTGCCAGCGTCCAACAGCTCATGAACACTGAAGCTTTCTTT.

V and J are TRBV18 and TRBJ1-1; unclear D gene. The CDR3 totals 16 residues. Germline lookup yields CDR1 KGHSH and CDR2 LQKENI. The ends were cut back, 6 bases at V and 1 base at J, with 18 bases in the middle. The DNA for the CDR3 is TGTGCCAGCTCGTGGCGCGATACAGCAAGGAACACTGAAGCTTTCTTT. Protein: CASSWRDTARNTEAFF. The variable domain in full, completed from reference TRBV18 and TRBJ1-1, reads NAGVMQNPRHLVRRRGQEARLRCSPMKGHSHVYWYRQLPEEGLKFMVYLQKENIIDESGMPKERFSAEFPKEGPSILRIQQVVRGDSAAYFCASSWRDTARNTEAFFGQGTRLTVV.